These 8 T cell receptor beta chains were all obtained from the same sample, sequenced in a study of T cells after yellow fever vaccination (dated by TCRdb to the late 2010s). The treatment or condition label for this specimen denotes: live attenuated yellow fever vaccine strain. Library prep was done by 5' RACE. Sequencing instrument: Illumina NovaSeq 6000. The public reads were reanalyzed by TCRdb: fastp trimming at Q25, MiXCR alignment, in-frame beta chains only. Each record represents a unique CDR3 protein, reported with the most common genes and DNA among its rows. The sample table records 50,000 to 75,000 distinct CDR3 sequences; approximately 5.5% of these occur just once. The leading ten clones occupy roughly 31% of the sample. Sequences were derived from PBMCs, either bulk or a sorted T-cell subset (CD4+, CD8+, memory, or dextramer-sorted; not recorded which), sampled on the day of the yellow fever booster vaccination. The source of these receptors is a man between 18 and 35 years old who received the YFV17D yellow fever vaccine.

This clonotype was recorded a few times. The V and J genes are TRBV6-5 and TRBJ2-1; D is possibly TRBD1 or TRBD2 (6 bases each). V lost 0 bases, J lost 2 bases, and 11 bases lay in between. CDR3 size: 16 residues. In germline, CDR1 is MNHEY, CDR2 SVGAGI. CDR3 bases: TGTGCCAGCAGTTACTCAGGGGGGTTGGCCTACAATGAGCAGTTCTTC. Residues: CASSYSGGLAYNEQFF.

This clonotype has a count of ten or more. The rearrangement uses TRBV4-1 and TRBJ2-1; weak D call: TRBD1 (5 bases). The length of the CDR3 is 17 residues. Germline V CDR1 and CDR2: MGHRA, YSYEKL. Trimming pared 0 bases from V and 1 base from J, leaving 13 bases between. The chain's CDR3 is CASSQEVDTLSYNEQFF. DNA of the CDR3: TGCGCCAGCAGCCAAGAGGTGGACACGCTATCCTACAATGAGCAGTTCTTC.

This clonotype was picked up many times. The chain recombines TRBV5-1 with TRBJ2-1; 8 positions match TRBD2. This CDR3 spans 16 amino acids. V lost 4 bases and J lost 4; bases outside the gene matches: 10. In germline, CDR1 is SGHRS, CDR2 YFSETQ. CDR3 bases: TGCGCCAGCAGCCCGCTAACTAGCGGCGTTTACAATGAGCAGTTCTTC. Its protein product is CASSPLTSGVYNEQFF.

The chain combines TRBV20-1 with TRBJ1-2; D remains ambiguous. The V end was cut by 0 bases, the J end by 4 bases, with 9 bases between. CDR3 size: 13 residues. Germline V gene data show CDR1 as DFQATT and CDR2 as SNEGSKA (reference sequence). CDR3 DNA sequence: TGCAGTGCTAGAGATCGGCAACTCTATGGCTACACCTTC. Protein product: CSARDRQLYGYTF.

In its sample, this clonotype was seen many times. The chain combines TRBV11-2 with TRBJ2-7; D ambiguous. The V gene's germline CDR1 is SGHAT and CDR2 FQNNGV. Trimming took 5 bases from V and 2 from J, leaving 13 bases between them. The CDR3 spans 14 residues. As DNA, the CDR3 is TGTGCCAGCAGCCCCGCGTCAGGCCCCTACGAGCAGTACGTC. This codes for CASSPASGPYEQYV.

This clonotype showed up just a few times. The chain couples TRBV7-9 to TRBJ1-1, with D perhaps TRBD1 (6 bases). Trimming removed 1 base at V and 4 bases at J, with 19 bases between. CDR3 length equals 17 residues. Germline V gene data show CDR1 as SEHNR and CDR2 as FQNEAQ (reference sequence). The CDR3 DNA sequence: TGTGCCAGCAGCTTAGAGATTGTGGAGGGGGATTTCACTGAAGCTTTCTTT. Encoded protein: CASSLEIVEGDFTEAFF.

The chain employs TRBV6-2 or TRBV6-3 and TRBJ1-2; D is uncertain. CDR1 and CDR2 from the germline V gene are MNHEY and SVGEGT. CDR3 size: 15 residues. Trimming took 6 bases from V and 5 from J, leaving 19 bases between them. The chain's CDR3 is CASSPFRRTPYGYTF. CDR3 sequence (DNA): TGTGCCAGCAGCCCCTTTAGACGGACCCCGTATGGCTACACCTTC.

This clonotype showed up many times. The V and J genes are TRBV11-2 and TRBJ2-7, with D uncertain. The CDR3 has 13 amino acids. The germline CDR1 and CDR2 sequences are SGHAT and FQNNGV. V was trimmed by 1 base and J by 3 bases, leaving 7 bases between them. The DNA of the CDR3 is TGTGCCAGCAGCTTAGGGGCAGGCTACGAGCAGTACTTC. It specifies CASSLGAGYEQYF.